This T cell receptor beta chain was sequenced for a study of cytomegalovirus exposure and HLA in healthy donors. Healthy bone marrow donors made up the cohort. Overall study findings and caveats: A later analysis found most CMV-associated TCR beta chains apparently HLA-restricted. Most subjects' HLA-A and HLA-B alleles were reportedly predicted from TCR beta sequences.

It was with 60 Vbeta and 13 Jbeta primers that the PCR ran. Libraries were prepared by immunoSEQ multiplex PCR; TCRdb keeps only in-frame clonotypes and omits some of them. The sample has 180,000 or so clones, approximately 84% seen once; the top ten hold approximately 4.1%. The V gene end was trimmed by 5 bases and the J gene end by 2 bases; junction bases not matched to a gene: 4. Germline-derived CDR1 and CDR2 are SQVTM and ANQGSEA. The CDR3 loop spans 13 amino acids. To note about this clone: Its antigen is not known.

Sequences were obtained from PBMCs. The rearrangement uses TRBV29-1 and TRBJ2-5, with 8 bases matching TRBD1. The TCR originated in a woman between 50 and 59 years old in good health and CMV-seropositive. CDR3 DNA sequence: TGCAGCGTTACGGGACAGGCACAAGAGACCCAGTACTTC. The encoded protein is CSVTGQAQETQYF.